The clone carrying this T cell receptor (beta chain) has a handful of counts. It was with a sample-barcoded 5' primer and a J-beta primer mix that a second PCR of roughly 7 to 12 cycles was run. TCRdb ran MiXCR on the 5' RACE reads and lists one entry per CDR3 protein. Of approximately 880,000 distinct CDR3 sequences listed, 48% are singletons. The data stem from a study of blood T cells in healthy people across ages. From germline, CDR1 is SGDLS and CDR2 YYNGEE. The CDR3 sequence is 17 residues long. The germline V and J ends were trimmed by 0 bases and 0 bases, with 13 bases remaining between them. The J gene is TRBJ2-1, the V gene TRBV9; D not certain. The clonotype was recovered from a man aged 30-40 years in good health. Input material: blood. The CDR3 here is CASSVAGVPSSYNEQFF. The CDR3 DNA sequence: TGTGCCAGCAGCGTAGCCGGAGTCCCCAGCTCCTACAATGAGCAGTTCTTC. The complete variable domain, with remaining parts taken from reference TRBV9 and TRBJ2-1, reads DSGVTQTPKHLITATGQRVTLRCSPRSGDLSVYWYQQSLDQGLQFLIQYYNGEERAKGNILERFSAQQFPDLHSELNLSSLELGDSALYFCASSVAGVPSSYNEQFFGPGTRLTVL.